This T cell receptor beta chain was sequenced for a study of blood T cell repertoires in COVID-19. The wider study: Samples came from the United States, Italy and Spain, spanning acute and convalescent COVID-19. The analysed material was cDNA or gDNA that came from T cells, B-cell-depleted T cells, or PBMCs.

How the authors handled the data: Amplification from reference gene primers served as the basis for estimated nucleated cell counts. Method: immunoSEQ multiplex PCR; TCRdb's copy keeps in-frame clones and lacks some. V, J and clone size derive from that table, while D and trimming were established from the DNA sequence. The sample yields 100,000 to 150,000 clones, approximately 90% seen once. V lost 4 bases and J 6 bases, leaving 13 bases between the germline ends. This CDR3 is 15 amino acids long. Germline CDR1 MNHEY, CDR2 SVGAGI. This clonotype was obtained from a woman over 75 with acute or convalescent COVID-19. The chain combines TRBV6-5 with TRBJ1-6, with a tentative D call TRBD1 (5 bases). Sequencing used peripheral blood. The CDR3 nucleotides read TGTGCCAGCAGTTCAGACAGAAGGCGTAATTCACCCCTCCACTTT. It is translated as CASSSDRRRNSPLHF.